This entry concerns a single TCR beta chain. Here immunoSEQ multiplex PCR was the method, and the copy in TCRdb shows in-frame clones only, minus some. The sample carries a few hundred thousand clones, 80% to 90% recorded once. This entry is derived from a study of blood T cell repertoires in COVID-19. The wider study: The origin of the acute and convalescent COVID-19 samples was the United States, Italy and Spain.

Per germline, CDR1 SQVTM and CDR2 ANQGSEA. The V and J ends lost 5 bases and 0 bases, in that order; junction bases with no gene match: 3. The CDR3 sequence is 13 residues long. This TCR came from an elderly woman with acute or convalescent COVID-19. The chain is built from TRBV29-1 and TRBJ1-1; TRBD1 aligns across 7 bases. Specimen: peripheral blood. CDR3 sequence (DNA): TGCAGCGTTTCACAGGGGCTGAACACTGAAGCTTTCTTT. It encodes CSVSQGLNTEAFF.